This TCR beta chain was sequenced during a study of early T cells in non-severe SARS-CoV-2 infection. About the study: Investigators sequenced bulk RNA drawn from unsorted whole blood, and chains remained unpaired.

Study-wide points: Using VDJdb, the matching emphasized anti-spike CD8 responses while missing private and CD4 specificities.

The ends lost 6 bases at V and 5 bases at J; junction bases unmatched: 6. This CDR3 is 13 amino acids long. The V gene's germline CDR1 is MNHNS and CDR2 SASEGT. The library protocol tagged individual cDNA molecules with unique molecular identifiers. TCRdb ran MiXCR on the 5' RACE reads and lists one entry per CDR3 protein. The sample has approximately 15,000 distinct CDR3 sequences, under 7% seen once. This clonotype was counted only a few times. The antigen remains undetermined. The TCR was taken from an adult who was a healthcare worker with PCR-confirmed SARS-CoV-2 infection or an uninfected control (not recorded which). This sequence joins TRBV6-1 and TRBJ2-5; the match to TRBD1 covers 7 bases. The sequences come from whole blood, collected at baseline. DNA for the CDR3: TGTGCCAGCAGCAGACAGGGTTGGGAGACCCAGTACTTC. Amino acids: CASSRQGWETQYF.